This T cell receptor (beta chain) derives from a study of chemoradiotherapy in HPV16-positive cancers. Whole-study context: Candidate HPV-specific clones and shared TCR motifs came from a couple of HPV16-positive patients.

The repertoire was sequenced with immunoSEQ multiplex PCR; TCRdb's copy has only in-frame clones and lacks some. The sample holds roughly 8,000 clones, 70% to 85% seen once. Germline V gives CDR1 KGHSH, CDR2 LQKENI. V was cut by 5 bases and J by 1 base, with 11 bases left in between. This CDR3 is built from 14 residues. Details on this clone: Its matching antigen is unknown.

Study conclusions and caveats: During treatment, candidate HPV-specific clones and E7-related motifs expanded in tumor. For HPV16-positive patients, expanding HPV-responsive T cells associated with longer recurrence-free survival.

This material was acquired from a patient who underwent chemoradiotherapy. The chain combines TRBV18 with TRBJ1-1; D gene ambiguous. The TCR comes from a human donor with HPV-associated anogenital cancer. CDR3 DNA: TGTGCCAGCTCAGTTTGGCGGGGGAACACTGAAGCTTTCTTT. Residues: CASSVWRGNTEAFF.